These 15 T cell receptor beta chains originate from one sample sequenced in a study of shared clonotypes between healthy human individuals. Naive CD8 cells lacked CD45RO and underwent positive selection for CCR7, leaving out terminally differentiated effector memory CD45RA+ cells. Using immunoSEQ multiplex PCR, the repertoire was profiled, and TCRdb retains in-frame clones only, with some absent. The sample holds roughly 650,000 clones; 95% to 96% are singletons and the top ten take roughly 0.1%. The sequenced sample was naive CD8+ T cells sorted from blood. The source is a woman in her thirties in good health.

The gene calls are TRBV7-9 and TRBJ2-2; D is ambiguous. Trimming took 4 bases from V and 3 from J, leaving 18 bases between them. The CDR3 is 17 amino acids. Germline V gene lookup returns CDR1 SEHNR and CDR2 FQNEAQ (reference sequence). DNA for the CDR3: TGTGCCAGCAGCTCGGTTGCCTCCCATTCTTACACCGGGGAGCTGTTTTTT. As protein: CASSSVASHSYTGELFF.

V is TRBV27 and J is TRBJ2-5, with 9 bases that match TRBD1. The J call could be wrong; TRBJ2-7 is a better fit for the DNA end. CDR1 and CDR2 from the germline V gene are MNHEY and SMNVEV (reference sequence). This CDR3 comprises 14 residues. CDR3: CASSSGQGNYEQYF. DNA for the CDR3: TGTGCCAGCAGTTCCGGACAGGGGAACTACGAGCAGTACTTC.

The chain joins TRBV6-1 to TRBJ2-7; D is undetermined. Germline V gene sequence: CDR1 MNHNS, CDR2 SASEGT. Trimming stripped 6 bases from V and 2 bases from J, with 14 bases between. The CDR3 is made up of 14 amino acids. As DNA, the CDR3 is TGTGCCAGCAGACCCGAAGACGGGCCCTACGAGCAGTACTTC. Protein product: CASRPEDGPYEQYF.

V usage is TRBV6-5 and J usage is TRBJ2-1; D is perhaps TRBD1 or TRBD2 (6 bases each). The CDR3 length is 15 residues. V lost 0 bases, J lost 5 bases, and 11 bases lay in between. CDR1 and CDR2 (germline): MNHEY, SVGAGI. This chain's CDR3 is CASSYSAGQNNEQFF. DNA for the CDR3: TGTGCCAGCAGTTACTCGGCGGGACAAAACAATGAGCAGTTCTTC.

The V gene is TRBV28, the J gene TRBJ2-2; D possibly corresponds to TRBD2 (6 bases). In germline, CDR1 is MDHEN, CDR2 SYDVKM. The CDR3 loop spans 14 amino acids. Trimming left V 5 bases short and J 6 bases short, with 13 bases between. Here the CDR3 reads CASSRSGTPGELFF. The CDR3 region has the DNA TGTGCCAGCAGTAGATCCGGGACTCCCGGGGAGCTGTTTTTT.

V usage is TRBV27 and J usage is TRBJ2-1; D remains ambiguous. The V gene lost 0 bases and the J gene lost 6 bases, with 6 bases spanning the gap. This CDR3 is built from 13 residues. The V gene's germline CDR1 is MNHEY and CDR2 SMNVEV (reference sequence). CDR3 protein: CASSLSSSNEQFF. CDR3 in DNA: TGTGCCAGCAGTTTATCTAGCTCCAATGAGCAGTTCTTC.

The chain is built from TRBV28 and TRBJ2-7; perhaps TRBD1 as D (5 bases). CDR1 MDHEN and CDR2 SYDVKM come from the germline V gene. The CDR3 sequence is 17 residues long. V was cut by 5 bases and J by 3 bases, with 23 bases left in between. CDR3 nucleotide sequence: TGTGCCAGCAGTCCATACCCCCTTTGGGGCTGGGGCTACGAGCAGTACTTC. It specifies CASSPYPLWGWGYEQYF.

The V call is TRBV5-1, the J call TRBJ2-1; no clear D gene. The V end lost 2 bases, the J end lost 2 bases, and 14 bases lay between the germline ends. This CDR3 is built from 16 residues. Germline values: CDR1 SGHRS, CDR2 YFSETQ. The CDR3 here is CASSLSPRPTYNEQFF. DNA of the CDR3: TGCGCCAGCAGCTTATCACCCCGGCCCACCTACAATGAGCAGTTCTTC. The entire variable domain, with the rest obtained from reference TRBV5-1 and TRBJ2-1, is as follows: KAGVTQTPRYLIKTRGQQVTLSCSPISGHRSVSWYQQTPGQGLQFLFEYFSETQRNKGNFPGRFSGRQFSNSRSEMNVSTLELGDSALYLCASSLSPRPTYNEQFFGPGTRLTVL.

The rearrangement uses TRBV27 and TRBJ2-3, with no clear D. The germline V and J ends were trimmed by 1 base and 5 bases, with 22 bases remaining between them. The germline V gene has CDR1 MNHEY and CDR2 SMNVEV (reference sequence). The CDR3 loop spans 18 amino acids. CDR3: CASSLLDGGSPFGDTQYF. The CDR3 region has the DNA TGTGCCAGCAGTTTATTGGATGGCGGATCCCCTTTCGGAGATACGCAGTATTTT.

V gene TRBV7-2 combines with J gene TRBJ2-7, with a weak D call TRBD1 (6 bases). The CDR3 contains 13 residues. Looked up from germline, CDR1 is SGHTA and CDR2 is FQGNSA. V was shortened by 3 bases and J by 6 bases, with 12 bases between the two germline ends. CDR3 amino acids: CASSFGGLGEQYF. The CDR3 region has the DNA TGTGCCAGCAGCTTTGGGGGCTTGGGCGAGCAGTACTTC.

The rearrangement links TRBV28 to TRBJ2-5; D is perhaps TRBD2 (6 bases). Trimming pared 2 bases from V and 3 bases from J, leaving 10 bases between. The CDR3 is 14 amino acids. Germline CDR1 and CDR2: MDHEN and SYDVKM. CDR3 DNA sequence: TGTGCCAGCAGTTTAAGGGGAGGAAAAGAGACCCAGTACTTC. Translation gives CASSLRGGKETQYF.

The CDR3 bases are TGTGCCAGCAGCAACCTTCGTCTCATGATTAATGAAAAACTGTTTTTT. This sequence encodes CASSNLRLMINEKLFF. The V call is TRBV28, the J call TRBJ1-4; D is uncertain. The germline V and J ends were trimmed by 6 bases and 4 bases, with 18 bases remaining between them. The CDR3 length is 16 residues. Looked up from germline, CDR1 is MDHEN and CDR2 is SYDVKM.

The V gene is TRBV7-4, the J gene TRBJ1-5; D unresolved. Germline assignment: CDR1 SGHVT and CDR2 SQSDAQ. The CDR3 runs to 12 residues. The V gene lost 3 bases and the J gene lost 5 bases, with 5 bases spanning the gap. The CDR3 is CASSLNHQPQHF. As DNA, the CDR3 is TGTGCCAGCAGCTTGAATCATCAGCCCCAGCATTTT. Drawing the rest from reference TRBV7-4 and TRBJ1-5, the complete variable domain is GAGVSQSPRYKVAKRGRDVALRCDSISGHVTLYWYRQTLGQGSEVLTYSQSDAQRDKSGRPSGRFSAERPERSVSTLKIQRTEQGDSAVYLCASSLNHQPQHFGDGTRLSIL.

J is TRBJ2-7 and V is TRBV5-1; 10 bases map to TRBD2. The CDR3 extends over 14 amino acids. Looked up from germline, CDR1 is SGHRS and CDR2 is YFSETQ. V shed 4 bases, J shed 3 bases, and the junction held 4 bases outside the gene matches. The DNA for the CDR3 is TGCGCCAGCAGCCTTCCTAGCGGGAGCTACGAGCAGTACTTC. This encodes CASSLPSGSYEQYF.

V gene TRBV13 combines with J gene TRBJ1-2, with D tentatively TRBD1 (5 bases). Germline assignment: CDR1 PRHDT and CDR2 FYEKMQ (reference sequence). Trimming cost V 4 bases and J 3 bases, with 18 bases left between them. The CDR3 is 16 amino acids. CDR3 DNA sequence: TGTGCCAGCAGCTCTGCCGGGGCGTTATCGGACTATGGCTACACCTTC. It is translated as CASSSAGALSDYGYTF.